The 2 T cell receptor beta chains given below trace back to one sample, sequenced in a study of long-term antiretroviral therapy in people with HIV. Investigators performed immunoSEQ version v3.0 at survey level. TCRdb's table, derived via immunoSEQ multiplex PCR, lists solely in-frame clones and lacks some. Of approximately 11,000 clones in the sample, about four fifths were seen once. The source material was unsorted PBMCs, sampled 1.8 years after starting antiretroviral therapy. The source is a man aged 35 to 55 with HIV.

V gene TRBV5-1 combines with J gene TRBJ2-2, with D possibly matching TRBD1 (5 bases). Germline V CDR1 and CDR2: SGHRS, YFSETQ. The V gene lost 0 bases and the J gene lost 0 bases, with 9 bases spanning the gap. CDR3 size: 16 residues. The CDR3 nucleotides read TGCGCCAGCAGCTTGGTTGGCAGGGCGAACACCGGGGAGCTGTTTTTT. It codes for CASSLVGRANTGELFF.

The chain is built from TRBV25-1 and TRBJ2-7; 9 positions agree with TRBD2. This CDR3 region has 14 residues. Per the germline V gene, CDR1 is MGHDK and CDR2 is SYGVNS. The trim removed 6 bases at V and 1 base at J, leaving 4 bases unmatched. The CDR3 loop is CASSRLAESYEQYF. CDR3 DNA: TGTGCCAGCAGCCGACTAGCGGAATCCTACGAGCAGTACTTC.